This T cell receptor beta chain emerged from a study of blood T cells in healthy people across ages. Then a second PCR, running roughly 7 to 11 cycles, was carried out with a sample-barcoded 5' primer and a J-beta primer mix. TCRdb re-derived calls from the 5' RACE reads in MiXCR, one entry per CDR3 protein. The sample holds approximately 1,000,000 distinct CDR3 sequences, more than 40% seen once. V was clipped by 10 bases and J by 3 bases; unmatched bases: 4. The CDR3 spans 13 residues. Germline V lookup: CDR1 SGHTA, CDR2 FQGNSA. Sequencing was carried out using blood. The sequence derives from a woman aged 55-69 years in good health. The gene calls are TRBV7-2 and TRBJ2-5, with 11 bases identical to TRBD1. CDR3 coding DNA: TGTGCCAAACGGACAGGGGGCAAAGAGACCCAGTACTTC. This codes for CAKRTGGKETQYF.